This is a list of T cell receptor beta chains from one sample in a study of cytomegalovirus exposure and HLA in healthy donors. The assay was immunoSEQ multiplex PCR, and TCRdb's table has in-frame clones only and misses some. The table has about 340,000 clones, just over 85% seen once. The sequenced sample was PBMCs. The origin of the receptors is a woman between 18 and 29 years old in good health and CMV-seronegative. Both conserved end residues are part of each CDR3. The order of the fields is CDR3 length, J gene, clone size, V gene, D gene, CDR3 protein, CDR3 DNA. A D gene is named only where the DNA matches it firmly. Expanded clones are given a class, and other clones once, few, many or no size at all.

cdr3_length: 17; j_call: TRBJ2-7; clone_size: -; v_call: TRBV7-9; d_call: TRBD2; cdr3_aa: CASSSGGEATTRSEQYF; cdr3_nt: TGTGCCAGCAGCTCTGGGGGGGAGGCTACCACCCGGTCCGAGCAGTACTTC
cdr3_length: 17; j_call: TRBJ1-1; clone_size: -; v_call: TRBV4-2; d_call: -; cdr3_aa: CASSQDTGQGLNTEAFF; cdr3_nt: TGTGCCAGCAGCCAAGATACTGGGCAGGGCTTAAACACTGAAGCTTTCTTT
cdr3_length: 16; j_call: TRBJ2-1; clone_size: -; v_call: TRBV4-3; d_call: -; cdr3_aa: CASSQERRSSYNEQFF; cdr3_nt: TGCGCCAGCAGCCAAGAAAGGAGAAGCTCCTACAATGAGCAGTTCTTC
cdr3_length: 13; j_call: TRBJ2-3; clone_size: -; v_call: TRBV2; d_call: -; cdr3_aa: CASSEQGTDTQYF; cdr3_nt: TGTGCCAGCAGTGAGCAGGGCACAGATACGCAGTATTTT
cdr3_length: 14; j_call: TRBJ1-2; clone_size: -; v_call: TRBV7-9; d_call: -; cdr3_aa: CASSLMYDFYGYTF; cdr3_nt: TGTGCCAGCAGCTTAATGTACGACTTCTACGGCTACACCTTC
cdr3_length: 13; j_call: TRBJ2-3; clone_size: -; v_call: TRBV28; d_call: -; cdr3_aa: CASAGGITDTQYF; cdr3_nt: TGTGCCAGCGCCGGGGGAATCACAGATACGCAGTATTTT
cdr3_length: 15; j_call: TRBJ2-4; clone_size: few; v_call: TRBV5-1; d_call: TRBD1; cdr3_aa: CASSLRGQGADIQYF; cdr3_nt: TGCGCCAGCAGCTTGAGGGGACAGGGGGCAGACATTCAGTACTTC
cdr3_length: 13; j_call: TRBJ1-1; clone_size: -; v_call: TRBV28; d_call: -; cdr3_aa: CASSMTGNTEAFF; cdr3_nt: TGTGCCAGCAGTATGACAGGGAACACTGAAGCTTTCTTT
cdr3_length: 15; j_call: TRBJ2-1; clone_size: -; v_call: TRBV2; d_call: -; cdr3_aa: CASSYSLVSYNEQFF; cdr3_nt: TGTGCCAGCAGCTATTCGCTGGTCTCCTACAATGAGCAGTTCTTC
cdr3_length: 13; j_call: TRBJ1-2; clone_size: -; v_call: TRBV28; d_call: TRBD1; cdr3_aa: CASRPGQPLGYTF; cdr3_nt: TGTGCCAGCAGACCGGGACAGCCGCTGGGCTACACCTTC
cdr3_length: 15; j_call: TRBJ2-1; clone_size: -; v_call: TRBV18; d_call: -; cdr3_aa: CASSPTGAPHNEQFF; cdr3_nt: TGTGCCAGCTCACCAACGGGAGCCCCCCACAATGAGCAGTTCTTC